The sequence of this T cell receptor (beta chain) was determined in a study of shared clonotypes between healthy human individuals. Whole-study results and caveats: Non-shared clonotypes displayed generation probabilities falling below those of clonotypes present in all four donors. Tissues were not sampled, only blood, and their repertoires likely differ.

The ends lost 7 bases at V and 4 bases at J; junction bases unmatched: 6. CDR1 MDHEN and CDR2 SYDVKM come from the germline V gene. The CDR3 runs to 13 residues. DNA at around 200 ng, roughly 30,000 T cell genomes, went into sorted-subset replicate PCRs. The assay was immunoSEQ multiplex PCR, and TCRdb's table has in-frame clones only and misses some. The data show 2,500,000 or so clones, more than 90% seen once. Worth noting for this clone: The antigen remains unidentified.

The sequencing input was naive CD4+ T cells sorted from blood. The subset: CD45RA+ positively selected. The chain couples TRBV28 to TRBJ1-1; 7 positions match TRBD1. The sequence came from a man younger than 35 in good health. The CDR3 coding sequence is TGTGCCAGCACCAGAGGGGGCCCCACTGAAGCTTTCTTT. This gives the protein CASTRGGPTEAFF.